The sequence of this T cell receptor (beta chain) was determined in a study of post-analysis software for immune sequencing data. Overall study context: Included among the disease courses, which were recorded for the cohort, were relapsing-remitting, secondary progressive and progressive-relapsing multiple sclerosis.

Germline assignment: CDR1 MGHRA and CDR2 YSYEKL. This CDR3 is built from 15 residues. Notes on the study in general: Samples from a shared batch, those prepared together, strongly co-clustered by F measure. Relative to controls, patients had five TRBV segments at higher frequency, with TRBV5-6, TRBV5-1 and TRBV20-1 among these. A significant reduction in normalized Chao1 diversity was observed in multiple sclerosis patients versus controls.

Built from TCR beta cDNA, the libraries had unique molecular identifiers in them. Input amounts of roughly 0.9 to 10 million T cells were used. These gave roughly 0.5 million cDNA molecules, so each molecule approximated one T cell. TCRdb reanalysed the PCR reads using MiXCR and keeps one entry per CDR3 protein. The sample lists 750,000 to 900,000 distinct CDR3 sequences, approximately 44% occurring once. On this clonotype: What it recognizes is unknown. The junction differs from germline at one of its ends, possibly a read error.

Source material: blood. This sequence originates from a girl between 10 and 17 years old with multiple sclerosis. The V gene is TRBV4-1, the J gene TRBJ1-1; D perhaps matches TRBD1 (5 bases). This chain's CDR3 is CVSSQVDRGDTEAFF. The DNA for the CDR3 is TGCGTCAGCAGCCAAGTCGACAGAGGGGACACTGAAGCTTTCTTT.